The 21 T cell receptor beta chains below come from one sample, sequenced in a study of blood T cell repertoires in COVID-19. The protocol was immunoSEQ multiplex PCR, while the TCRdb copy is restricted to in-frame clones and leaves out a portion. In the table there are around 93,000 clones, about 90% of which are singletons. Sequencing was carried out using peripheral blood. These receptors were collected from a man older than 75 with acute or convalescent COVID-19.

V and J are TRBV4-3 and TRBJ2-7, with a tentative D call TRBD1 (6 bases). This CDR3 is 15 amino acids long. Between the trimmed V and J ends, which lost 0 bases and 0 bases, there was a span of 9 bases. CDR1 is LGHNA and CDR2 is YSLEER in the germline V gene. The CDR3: CASSQDIGGSYEQYF. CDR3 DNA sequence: TGCGCCAGCAGCCAAGATATAGGGGGCTCCTACGAGCAGTACTTC.

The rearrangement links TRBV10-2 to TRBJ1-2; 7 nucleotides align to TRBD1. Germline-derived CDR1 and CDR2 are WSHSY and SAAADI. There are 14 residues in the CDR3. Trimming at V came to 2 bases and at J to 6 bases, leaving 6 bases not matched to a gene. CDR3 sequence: CASSEATGVHGYTF. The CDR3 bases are TGCGCCAGCAGTGAGGCAACAGGGGTGCATGGCTACACCTTC.

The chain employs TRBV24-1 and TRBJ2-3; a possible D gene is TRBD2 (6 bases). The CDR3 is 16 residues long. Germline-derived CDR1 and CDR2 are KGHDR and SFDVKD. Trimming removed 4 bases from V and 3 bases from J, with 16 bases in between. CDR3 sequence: CATSDPVSGLTDTQYF. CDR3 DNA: TGTGCCACCAGTGACCCCGTTAGCGGACTTACAGATACGCAGTATTTT.

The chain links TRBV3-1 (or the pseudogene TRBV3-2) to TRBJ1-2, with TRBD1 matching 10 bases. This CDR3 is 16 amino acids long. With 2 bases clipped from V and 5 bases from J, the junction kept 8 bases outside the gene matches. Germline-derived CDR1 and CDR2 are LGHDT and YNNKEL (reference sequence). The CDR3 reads CASSQRGGGQGYGYTF. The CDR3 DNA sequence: TGTGCCAGCAGCCAAAGGGGTGGGGGACAGGGGTATGGCTACACCTTC.

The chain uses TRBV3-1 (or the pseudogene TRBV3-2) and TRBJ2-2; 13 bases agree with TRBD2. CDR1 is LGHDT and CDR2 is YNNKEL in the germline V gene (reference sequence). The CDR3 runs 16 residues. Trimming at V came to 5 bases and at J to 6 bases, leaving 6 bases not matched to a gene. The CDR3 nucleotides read TGTGCCAGCAGCTCAGGACTAGCGGGAGTAGCCGGGGAGCTGTTTTTT. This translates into CASSSGLAGVAGELFF.

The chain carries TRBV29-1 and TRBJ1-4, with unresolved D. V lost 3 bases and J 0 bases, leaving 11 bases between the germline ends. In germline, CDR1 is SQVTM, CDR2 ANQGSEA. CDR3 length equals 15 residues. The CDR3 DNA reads TGCAGCGTTGACGCAGTCGACTCAACTAATGAAAAACTGTTTTTT. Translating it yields CSVDAVDSTNEKLFF.

The CDR3 region has the DNA TGTGCCAGCTCACCACGGGAGGTGAGCTCCTATAATTCACCCCTCCACTTT. This translates into CASSPREVSSYNSPLHF. The chain carries TRBV18 and TRBJ1-6; the D is unclear. This CDR3 is built from 17 residues. The germline V gene has CDR1 KGHSH and CDR2 LQKENI. Trimming removed 1 base from V and 0 bases from J, with 10 bases in between.

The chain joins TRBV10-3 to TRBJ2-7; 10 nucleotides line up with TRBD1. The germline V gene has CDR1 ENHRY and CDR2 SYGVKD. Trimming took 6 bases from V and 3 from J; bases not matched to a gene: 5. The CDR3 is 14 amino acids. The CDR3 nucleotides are TGTGCCATCAGGGCCGGGACAGGGGTCTACGAGCAGTACTTC. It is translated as CAIRAGTGVYEQYF.

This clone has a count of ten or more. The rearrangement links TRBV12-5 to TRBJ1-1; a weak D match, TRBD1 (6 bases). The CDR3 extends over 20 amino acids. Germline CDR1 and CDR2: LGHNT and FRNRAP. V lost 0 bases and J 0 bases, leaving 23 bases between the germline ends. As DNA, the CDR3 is TGTGCTAGTGGTTTGGTATCCCCGCGAGGGGGGGCCAGGGTGAACACTGAAGCTTTCTTT. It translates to CASGLVSPRGGARVNTEAFF.

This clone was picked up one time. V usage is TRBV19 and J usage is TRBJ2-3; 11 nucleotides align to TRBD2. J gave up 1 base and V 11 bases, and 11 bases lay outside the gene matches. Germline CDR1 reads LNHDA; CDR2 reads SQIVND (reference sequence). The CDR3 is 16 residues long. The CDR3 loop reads CASQTTSGGRTDTQYF. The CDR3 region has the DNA TGTGCCTCACAAACTACTAGCGGGGGCCGCACAGATACGCAGTATTTT.

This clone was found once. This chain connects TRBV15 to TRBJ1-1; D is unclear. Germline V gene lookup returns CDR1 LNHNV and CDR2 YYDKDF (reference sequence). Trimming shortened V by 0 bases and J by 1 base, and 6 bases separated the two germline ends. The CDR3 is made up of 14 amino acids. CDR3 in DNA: TGTGCCACCAGCAGAGATATGGCGAACACTGAAGCTTTCTTT. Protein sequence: CATSRDMANTEAFF.

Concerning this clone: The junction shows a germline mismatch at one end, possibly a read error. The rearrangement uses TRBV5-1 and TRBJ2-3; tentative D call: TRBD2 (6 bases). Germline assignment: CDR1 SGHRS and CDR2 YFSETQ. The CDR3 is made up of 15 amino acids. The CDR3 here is CASRLGLLGPDTQYF. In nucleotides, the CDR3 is TGCGCCAGCAGATTGGGACTTTTGGGGCCAGATACGCAGTATTTT. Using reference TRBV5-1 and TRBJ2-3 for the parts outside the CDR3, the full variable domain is KAGVTQTPRYLIKTRGQQVTLSCSPISGHRSVSWYQQTPGQGLQFLFEYFSETQRNKGNFPGRFSGRQFSNSRSEMNVSTLELGDSALYLCASRLGLLGPDTQYFGPGTRLTVL.

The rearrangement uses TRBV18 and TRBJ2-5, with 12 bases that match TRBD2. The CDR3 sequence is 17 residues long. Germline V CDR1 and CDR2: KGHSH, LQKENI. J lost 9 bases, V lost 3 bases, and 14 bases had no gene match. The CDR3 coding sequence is TGTGCCAGCTCACCCGCCCTTGCTAGCGGGAGGGCCCCCCCCCAGTACTTC. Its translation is CASSPALASGRAPPQYF.

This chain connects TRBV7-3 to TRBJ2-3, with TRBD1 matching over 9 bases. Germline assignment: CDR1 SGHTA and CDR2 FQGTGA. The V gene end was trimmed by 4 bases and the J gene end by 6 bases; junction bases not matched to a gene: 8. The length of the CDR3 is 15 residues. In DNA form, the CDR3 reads TGTGCCAGCAGCTCCCGACAGGGGGTGGCCGATACGCAGTATTTT. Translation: CASSSRQGVADTQYF.

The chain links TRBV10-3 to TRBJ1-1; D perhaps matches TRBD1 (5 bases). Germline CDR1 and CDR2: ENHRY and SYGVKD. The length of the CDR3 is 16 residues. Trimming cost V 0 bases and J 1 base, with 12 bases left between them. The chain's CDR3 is CAISESIGARNTEAFF. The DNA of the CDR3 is TGTGCCATCAGTGAGTCGATAGGGGCGCGGAACACTGAAGCTTTCTTT.

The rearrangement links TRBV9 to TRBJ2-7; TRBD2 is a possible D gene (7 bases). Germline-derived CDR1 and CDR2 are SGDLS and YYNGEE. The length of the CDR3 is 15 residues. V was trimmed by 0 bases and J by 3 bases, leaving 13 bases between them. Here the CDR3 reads CASSVGGGGLYEQYF. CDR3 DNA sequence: TGTGCCAGCAGCGTAGGGGGGGGCGGCCTCTACGAGCAGTACTTC.

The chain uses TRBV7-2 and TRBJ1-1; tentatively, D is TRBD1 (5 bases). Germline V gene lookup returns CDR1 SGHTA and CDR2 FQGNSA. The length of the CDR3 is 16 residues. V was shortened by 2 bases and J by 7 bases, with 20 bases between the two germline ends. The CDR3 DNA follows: TGTGCCAGCAGCTTAAGGCAGGGTAGCGGAATGAGTGAAGCTTTCTTT. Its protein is CASSLRQGSGMSEAFF.

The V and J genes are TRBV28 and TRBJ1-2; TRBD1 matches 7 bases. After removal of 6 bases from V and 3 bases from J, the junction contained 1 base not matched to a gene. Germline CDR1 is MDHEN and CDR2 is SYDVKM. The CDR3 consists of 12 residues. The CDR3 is CASRGTDYGYTF. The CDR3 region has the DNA TGTGCCAGCAGGGGGACAGACTATGGCTACACCTTC.

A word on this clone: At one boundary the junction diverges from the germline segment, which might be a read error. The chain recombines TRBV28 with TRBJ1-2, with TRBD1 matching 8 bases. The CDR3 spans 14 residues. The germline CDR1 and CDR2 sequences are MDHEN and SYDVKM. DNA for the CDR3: TGTGCTAGCAGCCCCCAGGGGGCGCGTGGTGGCTACACCTTC. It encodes CASSPQGARGGYTF.

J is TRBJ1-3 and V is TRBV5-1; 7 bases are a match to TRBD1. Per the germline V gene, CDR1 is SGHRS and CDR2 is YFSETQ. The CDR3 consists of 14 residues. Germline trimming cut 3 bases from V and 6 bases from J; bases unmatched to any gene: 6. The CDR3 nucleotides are TGCGCCAGCAGCTACGGGACAGTCCCAAACACCATATATTTT. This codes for CASSYGTVPNTIYF.

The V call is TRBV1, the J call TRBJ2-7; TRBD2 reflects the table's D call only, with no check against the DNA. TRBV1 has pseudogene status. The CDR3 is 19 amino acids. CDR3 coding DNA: TGCACCAGCAGCCAAGGGTCCTTAAGATCAGCGGGGGCGACCTACGAGCAGTACTTC. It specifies CTSSQGSLRSAGATYEQYF.